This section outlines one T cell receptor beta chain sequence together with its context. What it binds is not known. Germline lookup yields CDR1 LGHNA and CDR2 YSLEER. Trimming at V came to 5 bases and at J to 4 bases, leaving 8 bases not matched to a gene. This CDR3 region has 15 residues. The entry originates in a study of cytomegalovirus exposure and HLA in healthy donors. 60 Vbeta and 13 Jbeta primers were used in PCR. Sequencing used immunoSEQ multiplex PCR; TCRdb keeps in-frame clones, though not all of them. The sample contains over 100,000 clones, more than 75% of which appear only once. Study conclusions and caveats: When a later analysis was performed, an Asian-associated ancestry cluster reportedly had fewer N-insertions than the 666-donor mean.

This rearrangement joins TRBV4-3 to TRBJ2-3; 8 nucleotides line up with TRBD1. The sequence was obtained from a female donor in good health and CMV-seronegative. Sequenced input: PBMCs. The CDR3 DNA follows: TGCGCCAGCAGCTACGGACAGGGTTCCCCAGATACGCAGTATTTT. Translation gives CASSYGQGSPDTQYF.